The TCR beta chain under discussion was sequenced for a study of chemoradiotherapy in HPV16-positive cancers. Across the study: A couple of HPV16-positive patients' cells yielded candidate HPV-specific clones and common motifs.

Concerning this clone itself: Its antigen remains unknown.

Study-wide findings and caveats: Functional assays defining HPV-specific T cells used only a couple of HPV16-positive patients. Candidate HPV-specific clones and E7-related TCR motifs grew in tumor during treatment.

The length of the CDR3 is 15 residues. CDR1 is SGHRS, CDR2 YFSETQ, per germline. V was trimmed by 4 bases and J by 4 bases, leaving 16 bases between them. TCRdb's table, derived via immunoSEQ multiplex PCR, lists solely in-frame clones and lacks some. Of approximately 14,000 clones detected, just under 70% appear once; the ten largest clones hold about 19%. The TCR originated in a human donor with HPV-associated anogenital cancer. This specimen was acquired from a patient who underwent chemoradiotherapy. The chain recombines TRBV5-1 with TRBJ2-3, with D possibly TRBD2 on 8 matching bases. CDR3: CASSREGAKADTQYF. The CDR3 coding sequence is TGCGCCAGCAGCCGGGAGGGGGCTAAGGCAGATACGCAGTATTTT.